This entry concerns a single TCR beta chain. Symptom resolution, clearance, or two negative PCRs marked the recovered donors of Cohort 3. Libraries were prepared by immunoSEQ multiplex PCR; TCRdb keeps only in-frame clonotypes and omits some of them. Of around 300,000 clones listed, around 87% were seen once; the top ten hold 2% to 3%. These data come from a study of blood T cell repertoires in COVID-19. The wider study: PBMCs, B-cell-depleted T cells, or T cells provided the cDNA or gDNA that made up the material.

V gave up 0 bases and J gave up 5 bases; unmatched junction bases: 9. The germline V gene encodes CDR1 SGHRS and CDR2 YFSETQ. CDR3 size: 17 residues. Source material: PBMCs or T cells enriched from blood (not recorded which). The clonotype comes from a young woman who had recovered from COVID-19. The V gene is TRBV5-1, the J gene TRBJ2-3, with 10 bases fitting TRBD1. The CDR3 bases are TGCGCCAGCAGCTTGGGCGAAGGGGGACAGGGGCAAGATACGCAGTATTTT. Its translation: CASSLGEGGQGQDTQYF.